The 30 T cell receptor beta chains below all came from one sample that was sequenced in a study of CD8 T cells in ankylosing spondylitis. Findings and limits, study-wide: Roughly 8 highly homologous variants made up a TCR beta motif that seemed to typify ankylosing spondylitis blood.

Via MiXCR, TCRdb re-called the 5' RACE reads, giving one row per CDR3 protein. The sample has around 450,000 distinct CDR3 sequences; 25% to 30% are singletons. Their antigen targets remain unknown. Material: blood, either unsorted or a sorted T cell fraction (not recorded which). These receptors were taken from a male donor with ankylosing spondylitis.

V gene TRBV12-3 or TRBV12-4 combines with J gene TRBJ1-2, with TRBD1 matching 7 bases. The trim removed 3 bases at V and 4 bases at J, leaving 8 bases unmatched. CDR3 length: 15 residues. CDR3 sequence: CASSFAPGQIYGYTF. Here the CDR3 DNA reads TGTGCCAGCAGTTTTGCCCCGGGACAGATCTATGGCTACACCTTC.

The chain is built from TRBV14 and TRBJ1-1; D might be TRBD1 (5 bases). This CDR3 is built from 13 residues. In germline, CDR1 is SGHDN, CDR2 FVKESK. The V end was cut by 3 bases, the J end by 12 bases, with 17 bases between. The CDR3 spells CASSQLLAGTPFF. CDR3 nucleotide sequence: TGTGCCAGCAGCCAGTTACTGGCAGGGACGCCTTTCTTT.

This clonotype was seen once. The rearrangement joins TRBV2 to TRBJ2-6, with 12 bases lining up with TRBD2. CDR1 is SNHLY, CDR2 FYNNEI, per germline. The CDR3 covers 17 residues. Germline trimming cut 3 bases from V and 0 bases from J; bases unmatched to any gene: 0. The CDR3 nucleotides read TGTGCCAGCAGTGAGACTAGCGGGGGCTCTGGGGCCAACGTCCTGACTTTC. The encoded protein is CASSETSGGSGANVLTF.

The rearrangement joins TRBV5-1 to TRBJ2-2, with 8 nucleotides matching TRBD1. From germline, CDR1 is SGHRS and CDR2 YFSETQ. The CDR3 extends over 15 amino acids. The ends lost 2 bases at V and 2 bases at J; junction bases unmatched: 2. The CDR3 sequence is CASSFRGHNTGELFF. The CDR3 DNA is TGCGCCAGCAGCTTCAGGGGGCATAACACCGGGGAGCTGTTTTTT.

The chain uses TRBV20-1 and TRBJ1-4; TRBD1 agrees at 9 bases. This CDR3 region has 16 residues. Germline assignment: CDR1 DFQATT and CDR2 SNEGSKA (reference sequence). V lost 3 bases, J lost 2 bases, and 7 bases stayed unmatched. The CDR3 sequence: CSASTGTGYTNEKLFF. CDR3 DNA sequence: TGCAGTGCTAGTACCGGGACAGGGTACACTAATGAAAAACTGTTTTTT.

The V gene is TRBV11-2, the J gene TRBJ2-7; 11 bases match TRBD2. The CDR3 covers 15 residues. Per germline, CDR1 SGHAT and CDR2 FQNNGV. The junction had 6 bases not matched to a gene; V was cut back by 5 bases and J by 3 bases. The CDR3 nucleotides are TGTGCCAGCAGCAGCGGGACTAGCGGAAGCTACGAGCAGTACGTC. Its translation: CASSSGTSGSYEQYV.

This clonotype was seen ten or more times. The genes are TRBV5-6 and TRBJ2-7; 12 nucleotides line up with TRBD2. CDR3 length: 15 amino acids. Germline assignment: CDR1 SGHDT and CDR2 YYEEEE. With V trimmed by 0 bases and J by 6 bases, 4 bases remained unmatched. The CDR3 spells CASSLVTSGSREQYF. In DNA, the CDR3 is TGTGCCAGCAGCTTGGTGACTAGCGGGAGCCGCGAGCAGTACTTC.

This clonotype was detected only a few times. The chain carries TRBV12-3 or TRBV12-4 and TRBJ1-2; 11 bases line up with TRBD1. With V trimmed by 5 bases and J by 4 bases, 9 bases remained unmatched. This CDR3 is 16 amino acids long. DNA for the CDR3: TGTGCCAGCAGTGTCCGGGACAGGGGGTTTGGCTATGGCTACACCTTC. This translates into CASSVRDRGFGYGYTF.

This clonotype was observed a few times. V gene TRBV12-3 or TRBV12-4 combines with J gene TRBJ2-1; D gene ambiguous. V was trimmed by 10 bases and J by 1 base, leaving 11 bases between them. The CDR3 is made up of 13 amino acids. CDR3 amino acids: CAIDGESYNEQFF. As DNA, the CDR3 is TGTGCCATTGATGGAGAGTCCTACAATGAGCAGTTCTTC.

The table lists this clonotype with a few counts. This sequence joins TRBV12-3 or TRBV12-4 and TRBJ2-7; D is possibly TRBD2 (6 bases). Trimming shortened V by 10 bases and J by 0 bases, and 22 bases separated the two germline ends. This CDR3 contains 16 residues. This CDR3 reads CAIHTTRDRLSYEQYV. The CDR3 bases are TGTGCCATCCATACCACGCGGGATCGGCTCTCCTACGAGCAGTACGTC.

Many counts were recorded for this clonotype. The chain has TRBV5-1 and TRBJ2-1, with unresolved D. CDR1 and CDR2 (germline): SGHRS, YFSETQ. The CDR3 consists of 14 residues. V was cut by 4 bases and J by 8 bases, with 16 bases left in between. The CDR3 loop reads CASSPTGSGDEQFF. The CDR3 region has the DNA TGCGCCAGCAGCCCCACTGGGTCAGGAGATGAGCAGTTCTTC. Looking up the rest from reference TRBV5-1 and TRBJ2-1 gives the full variable domain: KAGVTQTPRYLIKTRGQQVTLSCSPISGHRSVSWYQQTPGQGLQFLFEYFSETQRNKGNFPGRFSGRQFSNSRSEMNVSTLELGDSALYLCASSPTGSGDEQFFGPGTRLTVL.

This clonotype was recorded many times. The chain couples TRBV5-1 to TRBJ2-5; D uncertain. Germline loops: CDR1 SGHRS, CDR2 YFSETQ. V gave up 1 base and J gave up 1 base, with 8 bases separating them. The CDR3 runs 14 residues. The CDR3 loop reads CASSLRTGQETQYF. CDR3 coding DNA: TGCGCCAGCAGCTTGCGGACCGGCCAAGAGACCCAGTACTTC. Full variable domain (outside the CDR3, taken from reference TRBV5-1 and TRBJ2-5): KAGVTQTPRYLIKTRGQQVTLSCSPISGHRSVSWYQQTPGQGLQFLFEYFSETQRNKGNFPGRFSGRQFSNSRSEMNVSTLELGDSALYLCASSLRTGQETQYFGPGTRLLVL.

The J gene is TRBJ1-1, the V gene TRBV29-1; maybe TRBD1 (6 bases). This CDR3 spans 15 amino acids. Germline assignment: CDR1 SQVTM and CDR2 ANQGSEA. The V gene lost 2 bases and the J gene lost 3 bases, with 16 bases spanning the gap. DNA for the CDR3: TGCAGCGTTGAAATCCGGGGGCGCTTGTACACTGAAGCTTTCTTT. Translation: CSVEIRGRLYTEAFF.

The chain links TRBV12-3 or TRBV12-4 to TRBJ1-6; 10 bases are a match to TRBD1. This CDR3 region has 16 residues. After removal of 6 bases from V and 5 bases from J, the junction contained 7 bases not matched to a gene. The CDR3 loop reads CASSPGQGLNNSPLHF. The CDR3, as DNA: TGTGCCAGCAGCCCGGGACAGGGGCTAAATAATTCACCCCTCCACTTT.

The sample holds a few counts of this clonotype. The chain joins TRBV7-9 to TRBJ2-1; D is ambiguous. The germline V and J ends were trimmed by 5 bases and 2 bases, with 13 bases remaining between them. Germline CDR1 is SEHNR and CDR2 is FQNEAQ (reference sequence). This CDR3 comprises 15 residues. CDR3 nucleotides: TGTGCCAGCAGCGCCCCTCGGAACCCCTACAATGAGCAGTTCTTC. Amino acid sequence: CASSAPRNPYNEQFF. Full variable domain (rest looked up from reference TRBV7-9 and TRBJ2-1): DTGVSQNPRHKITKRGQNVTFRCDPISEHNRLYWYRQTLGQGPEFLTYFQNEAQLEKSRLLSDRFSAERPKGSFSTLEIQRTEQGDSAMYLCASSAPRNPYNEQFFGPGTRLTVL.

The J gene is TRBJ1-6, the V gene TRBV27; D is ambiguous. Germline loops: CDR1 MNHEY, CDR2 SMNVEV (reference sequence). Trimming removed 2 bases at V and 12 bases at J, with 5 bases between. The CDR3 contains 11 residues. CDR3 DNA: TGTGCCAGCAGTTTAAGAGGACCCCTCCACTTT. It yields the protein CASSLRGPLHF.

This clonotype was seen only a few times. The chain joins TRBV12-3 or TRBV12-4 to TRBJ2-7, with 9 bases that match TRBD2. J lost 2 bases, V lost 5 bases, and 7 bases had no gene match. The CDR3 sequence is 15 residues long. The DNA for the CDR3 is TGTGCCAGCAGTCTAGGACTAGCGCTGACCTACGAGCAGTACTTC. Its protein is CASSLGLALTYEQYF.

This clonotype was seen a few times. The rearrangement uses TRBV20-1 and TRBJ2-7; D remains ambiguous. The CDR3 covers 16 residues. Germline V gene sequence: CDR1 DFQATT, CDR2 SNEGSKA (reference sequence). V was clipped by 0 bases and J by 0 bases, with 15 bases between them. The CDR3 loop is CSARESPDVNSYEQYF. CDR3 coding DNA: TGCAGTGCTAGAGAGTCGCCTGACGTCAACTCCTACGAGCAGTACTTC.

This clonotype was seen only a few times. This rearrangement joins TRBV11-2 to TRBJ2-7, with 9 bases matching TRBD1. V was clipped by 6 bases and J by 4 bases; unmatched bases: 10. CDR3 size: 15 residues. Germline V lookup: CDR1 SGHAT, CDR2 FQNNGV. The CDR3 coding sequence is TGTGCCAGCAGTTACCACCGGGACAGGGAGTACGAGCAGTACTTC. It specifies CASSYHRDREYEQYF. Complete variable domain (other parts from reference TRBV11-2 and TRBJ2-7): EAGVAQSPRYKIIEKRQSVAFWCNPISGHATLYWYQQILGQGPKLLIQFQNNGVVDDSQLPKDRFSAERLKGVDSTLKIQPAKLEDSAVYLCASSYHRDREYEQYFGPGTRLTVT.

J is TRBJ2-1 and V is TRBV12-3 or TRBV12-4; D uncertain. Trimming took 6 bases from V and 2 from J, leaving 11 bases between them. This CDR3 comprises 14 residues. The CDR3 here is CASSPSPTYNEQFF. In DNA form, the CDR3 reads TGTGCCAGCAGCCCCTCCCCGACCTACAATGAGCAGTTCTTC.

The sample holds one count of this clonotype. The J gene is TRBJ1-1, the V gene TRBV6-5; D is unresolved. CDR1 and CDR2 from the germline V gene are MNHEY and SVGAGI. This CDR3 has 14 residues. V was clipped by 0 bases and J by 5 bases, with 10 bases between them. The CDR3 loop reads CASSYSGGRTEAFF. The CDR3 DNA follows: TGTGCCAGCAGTTACTCAGGCGGGAGAACTGAAGCTTTCTTT.

The chain is built from TRBV7-9 and TRBJ1-2; TRBD1 matches at 8 bases. The CDR3 has 16 residues. Per germline, CDR1 SEHNR and CDR2 FQNEAQ (reference sequence). With 1 base clipped from V and 3 bases from J, the junction kept 7 bases outside the gene matches. This CDR3 reads CASSLGQGSRDYGYTF. The CDR3 DNA reads as TGTGCCAGCAGCTTAGGACAGGGGTCGCGGGACTATGGCTACACCTTC.

This chain links TRBV20-1 with TRBJ2-2; weak D call: TRBD2 (6 bases). V was cut by 2 bases and J by 0 bases, with 13 bases left in between. The V gene's germline CDR1 is DFQATT and CDR2 SNEGSKA (reference sequence). This CDR3 is 16 amino acids long. CDR3 DNA: TGCAGTGCTAGACCCCTCTGGGGGGCGAACACCGGGGAGCTGTTTTTT. This gives the protein CSARPLWGANTGELFF.

The rearrangement links TRBV2 to TRBJ1-5; D remains unclear. This CDR3 is 15 amino acids long. Germline V lookup: CDR1 SNHLY, CDR2 FYNNEI. With 6 bases removed from V and 0 bases from J, the gap between germline ends came to 12 bases. CDR3 amino acids: CASSPLAGSNQPQHF. DNA of the CDR3: TGTGCCAGCAGCCCCCTGGCAGGTAGCAATCAGCCCCAGCATTTT. Looking up the rest from reference TRBV2 and TRBJ1-5 gives the full variable domain: EPEVTQTPSHQVTQMGQEVILRCVPISNHLYFYWYRQILGQKVEFLVSFYNNEISEKSEIFDDQFSVERPDGSNFTLKIRSTKLEDSAMYFCASSPLAGSNQPQHFGDGTRLSIL.

The chain employs TRBV20-1 and TRBJ2-1, with D possibly TRBD2 on 6 matching bases. The V and J ends lost 6 bases and 6 bases respectively, with 18 bases between them. CDR3 length equals 14 residues. Germline V lookup: CDR1 DFQATT, CDR2 SNEGSKA (reference sequence). Here the CDR3 reads CSAPPAGLSNEQFF. The DNA for the CDR3 is TGCAGTGCCCCCCCGGCGGGGCTTTCCAATGAGCAGTTCTTC.

Ten or more counts support this clonotype. This chain joins TRBV14 and TRBJ1-3, with 8 bases identical to TRBD1. Germline V gives CDR1 SGHDN, CDR2 FVKESK. Losses at the gene ends were 4 bases for V and 2 bases for J; bases not matched to a gene: 4. The CDR3 contains 15 residues. CDR3 protein: CASSRMTGAGNTIYF. The DNA of the CDR3 is TGTGCCAGCAGCCGGATGACAGGGGCTGGAAACACCATATATTTT.

The table lists this clonotype with a few counts. The chain uses TRBV29-1 and TRBJ2-1; D is uncertain. The ends were cut back, 1 base at V and 0 bases at J, with 16 bases in the middle. The CDR3 extends over 17 amino acids. Germline loops: CDR1 SQVTM, CDR2 ANQGSEA. CDR3 sequence: CSVEGTKTLTSYNEQFF. The CDR3 nucleotides read TGCAGCGTTGAAGGAACCAAGACACTCACCTCCTACAATGAGCAGTTCTTC.

This clonotype was seen only a few times. The chain is built from TRBV12-3 or TRBV12-4 and TRBJ1-6, with 7 bases fitting TRBD1. CDR3 length: 15 amino acids. J was trimmed by 7 bases and V by 3 bases; bases with no gene match: 6. CDR3: CASSLRGTVNSPLHF. The CDR3 DNA reads as TGTGCCAGCAGTTTGAGGGGGACAGTCAATTCACCCCTCCACTTT.

The chain employs TRBV20-1 and TRBJ2-7, with D possibly TRBD1 on 6 matching bases. Germline CDR1 DFQATT, CDR2 SNEGSKA (reference sequence). CDR3 length equals 14 residues. Between the trimmed V and J ends, which lost 6 bases and 2 bases, there was a span of 17 bases. The CDR3: CSALAGTWAYEQYF. The CDR3, as DNA: TGCAGTGCCCTCGCCGGGACATGGGCCTACGAGCAGTACTTC.

J is TRBJ2-7 and V is TRBV9; D unclear. The V end lost 0 bases, the J end lost 1 base, and 8 bases lay between the germline ends. The germline gives CDR1 SGDLS, CDR2 YYNGEE. The CDR3 totals 14 residues. The CDR3 DNA reads TGTGCCAGCAGCGTAGGCGCGGAGTCCTACGAGCAGTACTTC. It encodes CASSVGAESYEQYF. Together with reference TRBV9 and TRBJ2-7, the CDR3 gives the full variable domain: DSGVTQTPKHLITATGQRVTLRCSPRSGDLSVYWYQQSLDQGLQFLIQYYNGEERAKGNILERFSAQQFPDLHSELNLSSLELGDSALYFCASSVGAESYEQYFGPGTRLTVT.